This T cell receptor beta chain comes out of a study of beta chain features in type 1 diabetes. General study findings and limits: Across all four CD4+ subsets, people with type 1 diabetes showed modestly shorter TCRB CDR3s.

Expressed TCRB transcripts got sequenced, as all isolated RNA was reverse transcribed. Data came from immunoSEQ multiplex PCR; TCRdb stores just in-frame clones and leaves some out. Of roughly 700,000 clones listed, about an eighth are singletons. Turning to this clone: Its antigen is undetermined.

Trimming cost V 6 bases and J 5 bases; bases outside gene matches: 9. Per germline, CDR1 MNHEY and CDR2 SVGAGI. The CDR3 consists of 15 residues. Sequencing was performed on naive CD4+ T cells from blood. V and J are TRBV6-5 and TRBJ2-2; 7 positions agree with TRBD1. The clonotype comes from a man younger than 35 with type 1 diabetes. CDR3 sequence (DNA): TGTGCCAGCAGGACAGGGAGTGCCTCGACCGGGGAGCTGTTTTTT. Protein sequence: CASRTGSASTGELFF.